This TCR beta chain was profiled in a study of T cell responses to AZD1222 COVID-19 vaccine (dated by TCRdb to the early 2020s). About the full investigation: AZD1222 recipients given second doses at about 4 weeks or at about 12 weeks were pooled, since spike-specific TCR depth and breadth were not found to differ between the two schedules. A total of 233 trial participants underwent TCR sequencing, of whom about 200 received two doses of AZD1222 and 26 received two doses of the MenACWY control vaccine. Enrollment into the trials was organized by age into subgroups of 18-55, 56-69 and 70-plus years, and those subgroups contained approximately 160, 26 and 62 TCR-sequenced participants, respectively. The study at large found these results: The vaccine-associated CD4 TCRs covered the entire spike protein, and the dominant responses fell in regions 160-218 and 743-854. Most participants were white British and females outnumbered males, and the authors suggested that clonal diversity may have been underestimated. No day 14 peak-response samples were available, so repertoires were characterized only after the peak T cell response. Spike-specific TCR breadth and depth rose significantly after two AZD1222 doses compared with day 0 and with MenACWY recipients. Only five to seven AZD1222 recipients were SARS-CoV-2 seropositive at baseline, limiting conclusions about previously exposed vaccinees. Reportedly, close to half of the unique spike-specific TCRs recognized epitopes lying outside the regions that are mutated in the B.1.351 and B.1.1.7 variants. The 56-69-year group was small, and its depth increase did not reach significance, likely because of low power.

The CDR3 regions of human TCRbeta chains were analyzed by immunosequencing. Per the source publication's procedure: Repertoire TCRs were checked for matches against a reference library of SARS-CoV-2-specific TCRs that had been generated using the MIRA antigen-specificity platform. Breadth was defined as the fraction of unique TCRs that were SARS-CoV-2-associated. Depth was defined as the fraction of total T cells that were SARS-CoV-2-associated. Using the MIRA data, each spike-specific TCR was assigned both to the spike region to which the TCR was reactive and to a CD4 or CD8 class. Log10-transformed breadth and depth values were compared by one-way ANOVA with Sidak's multiple comparisons tests. The table was pulled from immuneACCESS by TCRdb, which kept in-frame rearrangements only. Such tables lose some clones; where checked, under half of the loss comes from unresolved V genes, and the rest has no known cause. V and J calls plus clone size are reproduced from that table; the DNA served to infer D and trimming. Across this sample there are around 150,000 clones, with less than 95% seen only once. In total, the top ten clones hold around 1.3% of the sample.

Counted from cysteine to phenylalanine, this CDR3 has 15 amino acids. Just CDR3 DNA is preserved here, 45 bases in frame from base 1. V sheds 4 bases and J sheds 3 bases, leaving 16 bases between their ends. CDR1 SGHAT and CDR2 FQNNGV are derived from the germline V gene. The time point label of this sample denotes: baseline before first vaccination. Vaccinee samples were obtained from the UK trials COV001 and COV002, which included a single-blind randomized controlled phase 2/3 trial of AZD1222 (ChAdOx1 nCoV-19) in healthy adults. Trial participant PBMC samples were collected at day 0 and day 28 after the second dose for TCRbeta chain sequencing. This clone appeared once. Its cognate antigen has yet to be identified. Base-call qualities are not available, and no considerably larger clone is one nucleotide away.

Recombination joined TRBV11-2 with TRBJ2-7, with TRBD2 as a weak D call on 6 bases. Specimen: peripheral blood, collected on day 0 of AZD1222 vaccination. The clonotype comes from an adult in good health. This receptor carries the CDR3 CASSSYGGLHYEQYF. The DNA sequence reads TGTGCCAGCAGCTCCTATGGGGGACTTCACTACGAGCAGTACTTC.